This T cell receptor beta chain derives from a study of shared clonotypes between healthy human individuals. Study observations and caveats: Sequencing depth was predicted to influence how clonotypes are shared among donors. Non-shared clonotypes showed lower generation probabilities than clonotypes common to all four donors.

Sorted-subset replicate PCRs used about 180 ng DNA, about 30,000 T cell genomes. This table comes from immunoSEQ multiplex PCR, and its TCRdb copy is limited to in-frame clones, with some not included. Among about 640,000 clones listed, approximately 79% were seen once. V lost 2 bases and J lost 3, with 14 bases in between. CDR1 and CDR2 from the germline V gene are SGHTA and FQGNSA. The CDR3 totals 16 residues. This clone has only one observation. Its target is unknown. This TCR derives from a woman aged 30 to 39 in good health. This sequence joins TRBV7-2 and TRBJ2-1; TRBD2 is a possible D gene (6 bases). The sample was memory CD4+ T cells sorted from blood. The sample's subset: CD45RA-negative fraction. This CDR3 is CASSLSGTSSYNEQFF. In DNA, the CDR3 is TGTGCCAGCAGCTTAAGTGGCACTAGCAGCTACAATGAGCAGTTCTTC.